This passage covers 25 T cell receptor beta chains from one sample sequenced in a study of T cell responses to AZD1222 COVID-19 vaccine. TCRdb's table, derived via immunoSEQ multiplex PCR, lists solely in-frame clones and lacks some. The sample comprises approximately 180,000 clones, over 85% of which are singletons, and about 4% rests with the top ten. The source material was peripheral blood, sampled 28 days after the second dose of the MenACWY control vaccine. The receptors were gathered from an adult who received the MenACWY meningococcal vaccine as a control.

This chain uses TRBV10-3 with TRBJ1-1; 7 bases agree with TRBD1. The trim removed 4 bases at V and 3 bases at J, leaving 5 bases unmatched. The CDR3 has 14 amino acids. Germline V gene data show CDR1 as ENHRY and CDR2 as SYGVKD. The CDR3 protein is CAISVRQGDTEAFF. The CDR3 region has the DNA TGTGCCATCAGTGTCCGGCAGGGGGACACTGAAGCTTTCTTT.

This clone was observed a few times. This chain links TRBV11-3 with TRBJ1-1; TRBD1 agrees at 7 bases. V lost 3 bases, J lost 4 bases, and 11 bases stayed unmatched. Per the germline V gene, CDR1 is SGHNT and CDR2 is YENEEA. This CDR3 comprises 16 residues. The CDR3 sequence is CASSLISGAGGTEAFF. Written as DNA, the CDR3 is TGTGCCAGCAGCTTGATATCGGGGGCAGGGGGCACTGAAGCTTTCTTT.

This clone was detected only a few times. The chain couples TRBV12-5 to TRBJ2-1; 8 nucleotides agree with TRBD1. The CDR3 covers 14 residues. Germline V lookup: CDR1 LGHNT, CDR2 FRNRAP. Unmatched junction bases numbered 7, after V lost 9 bases and J lost 3 bases. The CDR3 sequence: CARTTGTGYNEQFF. In DNA, the CDR3 is TGTGCTAGAACGACCGGGACAGGCTACAATGAGCAGTTCTTC.

This clone was observed once. The rearrangement links TRBV6-4 to TRBJ1-2, with D possibly TRBD1 on 5 matching bases. Trimming took off 2 bases at V and 7 bases at J, with 11 bases between the two ends. Germline CDR1 reads MRHNA; CDR2 reads SNTAGT. The CDR3 extends over 13 amino acids. The CDR3 nucleotides are TGTGCCAGCAGTGACGGTTCGAGGGGTGGCTACACCTTC. Translating it yields CASSDGSRGGYTF.

The V and J genes are TRBV18 and TRBJ2-2; D might be TRBD1 or TRBD2, each matching 6 bases. V lost 4 bases to trimming and J lost 7 bases, with 16 bases between them. Germline CDR1 and CDR2: KGHSH and LQKENI. The length of the CDR3 is 15 residues. CDR3 DNA: TGTGCCAGCTCACTGCACAACAGGGAGGTCGGGGAGCTGTTTTTT. Translating gives CASSLHNREVGELFF.

The genes are TRBV7-3 and TRBJ2-1; a possible D gene is TRBD2 (6 bases). This CDR3 spans 13 amino acids. Trimming took 3 bases from V and 9 from J, leaving 12 bases between them. Germline V gene lookup returns CDR1 SGHTA and CDR2 FQGTGA. This CDR3 is CASSFAGGVEQFF. As DNA, the CDR3 is TGTGCCAGCAGCTTTGCTGGAGGGGTTGAGCAGTTCTTC.

The chain joins TRBV7-7 to TRBJ2-1, with 8 bases aligning to TRBD1. Germline CDR1 and CDR2: SSHAT and FNYEAQ (reference sequence). Germline trimming cut 5 bases from V and 9 bases from J; bases unmatched to any gene: 12. This CDR3 region has 15 residues. CDR3 DNA sequence: TGTGCCAGCAGCCCCGGGACAGGATTTCTTGGTGAGCAGTTCTTC. Translating gives CASSPGTGFLGEQFF.

The chain joins TRBV9 to TRBJ2-1, with TRBD1 identical over 8 bases. The CDR3 consists of 17 residues. The V and J ends lost 4 bases and 0 bases, in that order; junction bases with no gene match: 9. Looked up from germline, CDR1 is SGDLS and CDR2 is YYNGEE. CDR3 in amino acids: CASSQGARQSSYNEQFF. CDR3 bases: TGTGCCAGCAGCCAGGGGGCTCGACAGAGCTCCTACAATGAGCAGTTCTTC.

The chain joins TRBV4-3 to TRBJ1-1; possibly TRBD1 for D (6 bases). Trimming stripped 1 base from V and 4 bases from J, with 13 bases between. The V gene's germline CDR1 is LGHNA and CDR2 YSLEER. This CDR3 is built from 15 residues. The CDR3 region is CASSQGSGASTEAFF. CDR3 nucleotide sequence: TGCGCCAGCAGCCAAGGATCAGGGGCGAGCACTGAAGCTTTCTTT.

The chain joins TRBV29-1 to TRBJ1-1; 7 bases are shared with TRBD1. The CDR3 is 14 residues long. CDR1 and CDR2 from the germline V gene are SQVTM and ANQGSEA. With 4 bases clipped from V and 1 base from J, the junction kept 6 bases outside the gene matches. In DNA form, the CDR3 reads TGCAGCGTTGTGGCTGGGACAGCGAACACTGAAGCTTTCTTT. As protein: CSVVAGTANTEAFF.

The chain couples TRBV18 to TRBJ2-7, with 10 bases lining up with TRBD1. After removal of 3 bases from V and 3 bases from J, the junction contained 2 bases not matched to a gene. Germline CDR1 KGHSH, CDR2 LQKENI. This CDR3 is built from 14 residues. The CDR3 sequence is CASSPDRGNYEQYF. CDR3 in DNA: TGTGCCAGCTCACCGGACAGGGGGAACTACGAGCAGTACTTC.

The J gene is TRBJ2-7, the V gene TRBV4-1, with 7 bases aligning to TRBD2. The CDR3 loop spans 15 amino acids. Germline trimming cut 1 base from V and 3 bases from J; bases unmatched to any gene: 6. CDR1 is MGHRA and CDR2 is YSYEKL in the germline V gene. The CDR3 nucleotides read TGCGCCAGCAGCCAAGGTCTAGCGGTAAGCTACGAGCAGTACTTC. It yields the protein CASSQGLAVSYEQYF.

V is TRBV25-1 and J is TRBJ1-1; TRBD1 might be the D (6 bases). The length of the CDR3 is 11 residues. Germline CDR1 reads MGHDK; CDR2 reads SYGVNS. V was pared by 6 bases and J by 9 bases, with 11 bases between. Here the CDR3 DNA reads TGTGCCAGCAGCTGGGGGGCTCAAGCTTTCTTT. Translating gives CASSWGAQAFF.

The rearrangement joins TRBV28 to TRBJ1-5, with 7 nucleotides matching TRBD1. V shed 8 bases, J shed 2 bases, and the junction held 9 bases outside the gene matches. The V gene's germline CDR1 is MDHEN and CDR2 SYDVKM. This CDR3 spans 15 amino acids. This CDR3 reads CASGKKGAGNQPQHF. In DNA, the CDR3 is TGTGCCAGCGGGAAAAAGGGGGCGGGCAATCAGCCCCAGCATTTT.

The chain couples TRBV24-1 to TRBJ1-4; D possibly corresponds to TRBD1 (5 bases). CDR1 is KGHDR, CDR2 SFDVKD, per germline. Trimming took off 6 bases at V and 6 bases at J, with 16 bases between the two ends. The CDR3 consists of 15 residues. This CDR3 reads CATSPGGVQDEKLFF. In DNA, the CDR3 is TGTGCCACCAGTCCCGGGGGGGTGCAGGATGAAAAACTGTTTTTT.

The V gene is TRBV3-1 (or the pseudogene TRBV3-2), the J gene TRBJ2-1, with TRBD2 matching over 16 bases. The V and J ends lost 4 bases and 9 bases, in that order; junction bases with no gene match: 3. CDR3 length equals 15 residues. Looked up from germline, CDR1 is LGHDT and CDR2 is YNNKEL (reference sequence). The CDR3 protein is CASSRGLAGGFEQFF. Here the CDR3 DNA reads TGTGCCAGCAGCCGGGGACTAGCGGGAGGGTTTGAGCAGTTCTTC.

V gene TRBV5-5 combines with J gene TRBJ2-7; D perhaps matches TRBD2 (6 bases). The length of the CDR3 is 15 residues. Trimming shortened V by 3 bases and J by 2 bases, and 15 bases separated the two germline ends. Germline V gene sequence: CDR1 SGHKS, CDR2 YYEKEE (reference sequence). In nucleotides, the CDR3 is TGTGCCAGCAGCTGGGAGGACACGAACCCCTACGAGCAGTACTTC. Protein product: CASSWEDTNPYEQYF. The full variable domain, its missing parts supplied by reference TRBV5-5 and TRBJ2-7, is DAGVTQSPTHLIKTRGQQVTLRCSPISGHKSVSWYQQVLGQGPQFIFQYYEKEERGRGNFPDRFSARQFPNYSSELNVNALLLGDSALYLCASSWEDTNPYEQYFGPGTRLTVT.

The V gene is TRBV6-5, the J gene TRBJ1-2; 10 bases line up with TRBD1. CDR1 is MNHEY and CDR2 is SVGAGI in the germline V gene. J gave up 4 bases and V 6 bases, and 5 bases lay outside the gene matches. The CDR3 consists of 14 residues. In DNA, the CDR3 is TGTGCCAGCAGCCCGACAGGGGGCGGCTATGGCTACACCTTC. Its translation is CASSPTGGGYGYTF.

The chain has TRBV19 and TRBJ1-1; perhaps TRBD1 as D (5 bases). CDR1 and CDR2 (germline): LNHDA, SQIVND (reference sequence). This CDR3 has 14 amino acids. Trimming took 3 bases from V and 0 from J, leaving 8 bases between them. CDR3 protein: CASSMAGVNTEAFF. CDR3 in DNA: TGTGCCAGTAGTATGGCGGGGGTGAACACTGAAGCTTTCTTT.

This chain connects TRBV19 to TRBJ1-4; 11 bases line up with TRBD1. The CDR3 spans 13 residues. Germline lookup yields CDR1 LNHDA and CDR2 SQIVND (reference sequence). The V segment lost 8 bases and the J segment 8 bases; nucleotides outside the gene matches: 4. The CDR3 loop is CASRDRGKEKLFF. In DNA, the CDR3 is TGTGCCAGTCGGGACAGGGGGAAGGAAAAACTGTTTTTT.

V and J are TRBV27 and TRBJ1-1, with D tentatively TRBD1 (5 bases). Germline-derived CDR1 and CDR2 are MNHEY and SMNVEV (reference sequence). The germline V and J ends were trimmed by 4 bases and 2 bases, with 17 bases remaining between them. The CDR3 totals 16 residues. The CDR3 region has the DNA TGTGCCAGCAGTTCCCGGAAGGGACCGGCTAACACTGAAGCTTTCTTT. This codes for CASSSRKGPANTEAFF.

This chain joins TRBV6-5 and TRBJ1-2, with 7 bases lining up with TRBD1. Looked up from germline, CDR1 is MNHEY and CDR2 is SVGAGI. J was trimmed by 4 bases and V by 6 bases; bases with no gene match: 11. The CDR3 consists of 15 residues. CDR3 DNA sequence: TGTGCCAGCAGCCAACAGGGGATTGATGGCTATGGCTACACCTTC. This translates into CASSQQGIDGYGYTF.

As for this clone: The same CDR3 also results from other DNA sequences found in this sample. The genes are TRBV20-1 and TRBJ2-3; D gene uncertain. Trimming stripped 4 bases from V and 2 bases from J, with 4 bases between. From germline, CDR1 is DFQATT and CDR2 SNEGSKA (reference sequence). This CDR3 is 11 amino acids long. The CDR3 nucleotides are TGCAGTGCTATCTCCACAGATACGCAGTATTTT. This encodes CSAISTDTQYF.

The chain joins TRBV15 to TRBJ2-7; TRBD1 matches at 10 bases. The CDR3 runs to 15 residues. The V gene's germline CDR1 is LNHNV and CDR2 YYDKDF (reference sequence). V dropped 6 bases and J dropped 9; count of bases not matched to a gene: 14. CDR3 DNA: TGTGCCACCAGTGGGGGCCGGGGACAGGGGATTGGGCAGTACTTC. The encoded protein is CATSGGRGQGIGQYF.

The chain uses TRBV5-1 and TRBJ2-2; 7 nucleotides align to TRBD1. Germline lookup yields CDR1 SGHRS and CDR2 YFSETQ. The CDR3 runs 15 residues. The J segment lost 3 bases and the V segment lost 3 bases, leaving 5 bases of the junction unmatched. The DNA for the CDR3 is TGCGCCAGCAGCTCAAGGGGACAGTACACCGGGGAGCTGTTTTTT. Protein sequence: CASSSRGQYTGELFF.